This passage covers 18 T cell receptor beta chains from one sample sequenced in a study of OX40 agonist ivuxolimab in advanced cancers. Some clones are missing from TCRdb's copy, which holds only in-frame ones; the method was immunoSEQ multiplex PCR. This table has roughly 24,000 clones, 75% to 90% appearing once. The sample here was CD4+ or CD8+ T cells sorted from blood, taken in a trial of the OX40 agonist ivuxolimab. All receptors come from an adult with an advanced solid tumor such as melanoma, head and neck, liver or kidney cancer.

The CDR3 DNA reads as TGTGCCAGCAGCTCGTCAAGCTATGTTGGCTACACCTTC. Protein sequence: CASSSSSYVGYTF. The chain has TRBV5-4 and TRBJ1-2; no clear D. Germline lookup yields CDR1 SGHNT and CDR2 YYREEE (reference sequence). Trimming removed 3 bases from V and 7 bases from J, with 13 bases in between. The CDR3 runs to 13 residues.

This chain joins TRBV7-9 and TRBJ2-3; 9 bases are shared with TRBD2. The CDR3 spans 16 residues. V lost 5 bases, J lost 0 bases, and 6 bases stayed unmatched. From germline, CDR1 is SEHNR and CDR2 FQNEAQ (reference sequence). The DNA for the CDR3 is TGTGCCAGCAGCCCACCTACTAGCGGGAGCACAGATACGCAGTATTTT. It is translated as CASSPPTSGSTDTQYF.

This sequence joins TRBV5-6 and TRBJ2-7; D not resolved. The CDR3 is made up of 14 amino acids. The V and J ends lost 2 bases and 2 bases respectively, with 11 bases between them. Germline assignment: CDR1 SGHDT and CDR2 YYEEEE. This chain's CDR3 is CASSLTLIPYEQYF. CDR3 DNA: TGTGCCAGCAGCTTAACACTCATCCCCTACGAGCAGTACTTC. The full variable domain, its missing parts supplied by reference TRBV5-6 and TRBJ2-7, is DAGVTQSPTHLIKTRGQQVTLRCSPKSGHDTVSWYQQALGQGPQFIFQYYEEEERQRGNFPDRFSGHQFPNYSSELNVNALLLGDSALYLCASSLTLIPYEQYFGPGTRLTVT.

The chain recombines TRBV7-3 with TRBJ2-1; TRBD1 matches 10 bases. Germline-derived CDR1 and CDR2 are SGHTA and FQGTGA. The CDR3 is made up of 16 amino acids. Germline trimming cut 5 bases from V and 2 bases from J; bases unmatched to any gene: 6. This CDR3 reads CASSPTGGGTYNEQFF. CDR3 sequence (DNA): TGTGCCAGCAGCCCGACAGGGGGCGGGACCTACAATGAGCAGTTCTTC.

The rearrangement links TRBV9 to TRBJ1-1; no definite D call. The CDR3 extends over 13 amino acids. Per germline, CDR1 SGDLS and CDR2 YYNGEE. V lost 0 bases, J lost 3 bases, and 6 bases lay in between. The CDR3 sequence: CASSVEGHTEAFF. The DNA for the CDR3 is TGTGCCAGCAGCGTAGAAGGGCACACTGAAGCTTTCTTT.

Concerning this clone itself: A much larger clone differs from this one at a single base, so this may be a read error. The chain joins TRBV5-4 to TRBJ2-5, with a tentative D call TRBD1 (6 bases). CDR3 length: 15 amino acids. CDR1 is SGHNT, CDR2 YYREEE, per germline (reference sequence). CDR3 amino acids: CASTLPGHRQGTQYF. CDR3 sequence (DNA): TGTGCCAGCACCCTGCCGGGACACCGCCAAGGGACCCAGTACTTC.

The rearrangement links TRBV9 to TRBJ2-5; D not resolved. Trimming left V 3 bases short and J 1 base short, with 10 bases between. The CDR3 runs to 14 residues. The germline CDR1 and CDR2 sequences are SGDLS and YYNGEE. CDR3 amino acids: CASSARVAQETQYF. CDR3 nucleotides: TGTGCCAGCAGCGCTAGGGTTGCCCAAGAGACCCAGTACTTC.

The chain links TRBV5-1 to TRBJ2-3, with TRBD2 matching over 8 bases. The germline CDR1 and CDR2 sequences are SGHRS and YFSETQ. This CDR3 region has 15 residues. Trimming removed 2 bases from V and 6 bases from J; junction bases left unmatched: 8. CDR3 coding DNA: TGCGCCAGCAGCTTAAACGGGGGGGCTGCGGATACGCAGTATTTT. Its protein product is CASSLNGGAADTQYF.

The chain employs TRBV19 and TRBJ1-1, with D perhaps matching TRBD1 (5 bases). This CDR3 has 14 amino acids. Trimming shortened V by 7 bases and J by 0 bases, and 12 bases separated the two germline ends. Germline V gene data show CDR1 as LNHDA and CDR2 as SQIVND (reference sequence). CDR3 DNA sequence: TGTGCCAGTACCCTTGGGACGGTGAACACTGAAGCTTTCTTT. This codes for CASTLGTVNTEAFF.

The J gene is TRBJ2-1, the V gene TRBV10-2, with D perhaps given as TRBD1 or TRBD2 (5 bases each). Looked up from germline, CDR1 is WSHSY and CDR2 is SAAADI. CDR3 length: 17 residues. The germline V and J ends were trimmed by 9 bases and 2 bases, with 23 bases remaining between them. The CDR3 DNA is TGCGCCAGTTCTCTAACTCAGGGAGTAGGCCCCTACAATGAGCAGTTCTTC. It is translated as CASSLTQGVGPYNEQFF.

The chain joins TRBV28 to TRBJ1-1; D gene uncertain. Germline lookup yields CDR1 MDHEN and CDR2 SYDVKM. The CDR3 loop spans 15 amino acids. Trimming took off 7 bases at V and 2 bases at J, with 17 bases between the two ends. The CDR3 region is CASTSGEGLNTEAFF. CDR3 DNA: TGTGCCAGCACTTCAGGCGAGGGCCTAAACACTGAAGCTTTCTTT.

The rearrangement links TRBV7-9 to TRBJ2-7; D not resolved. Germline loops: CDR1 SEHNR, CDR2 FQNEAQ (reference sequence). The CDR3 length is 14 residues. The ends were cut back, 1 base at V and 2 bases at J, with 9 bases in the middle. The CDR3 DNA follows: TGTGCCAGCAGCTTAGAGGGCCGACCCTACGAGCAGTACTTC. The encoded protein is CASSLEGRPYEQYF. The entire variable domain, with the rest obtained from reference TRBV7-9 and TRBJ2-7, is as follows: DTGVSQNPRHKITKRGQNVTFRCDPISEHNRLYWYRQTLGQGPEFLTYFQNEAQLEKSRLLSDRFSAERPKGSFSTLEIQRTEQGDSAMYLCASSLEGRPYEQYFGPGTRLTVT.

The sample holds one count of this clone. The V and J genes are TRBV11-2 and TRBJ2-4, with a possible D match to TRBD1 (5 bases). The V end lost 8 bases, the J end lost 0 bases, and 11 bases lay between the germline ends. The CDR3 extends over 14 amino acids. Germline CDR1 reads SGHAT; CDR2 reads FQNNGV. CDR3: CASPGPLAKNIQYF. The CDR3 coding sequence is TGTGCCAGCCCAGGGCCTCTAGCCAAAAACATTCAGTACTTC.

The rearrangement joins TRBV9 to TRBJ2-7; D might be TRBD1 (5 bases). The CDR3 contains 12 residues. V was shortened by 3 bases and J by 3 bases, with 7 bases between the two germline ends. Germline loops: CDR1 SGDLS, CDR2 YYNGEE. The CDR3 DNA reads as TGTGCCAGCAGCGCCGACAGCTACGAGCAGTACTTC. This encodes CASSADSYEQYF.

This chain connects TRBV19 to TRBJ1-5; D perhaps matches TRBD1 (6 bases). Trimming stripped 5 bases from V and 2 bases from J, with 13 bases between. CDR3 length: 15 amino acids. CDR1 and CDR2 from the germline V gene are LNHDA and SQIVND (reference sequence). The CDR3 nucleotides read TGTGCCAGTAGTTCCAACAGGGAGGGCAATCAGCCCCAGCATTTT. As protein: CASSSNREGNQPQHF.

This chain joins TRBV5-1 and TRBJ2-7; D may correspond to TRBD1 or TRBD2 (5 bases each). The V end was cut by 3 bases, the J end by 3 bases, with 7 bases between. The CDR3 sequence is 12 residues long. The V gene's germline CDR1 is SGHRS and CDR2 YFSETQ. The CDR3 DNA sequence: TGCGCCAGCAGCTGGGACGGCTACGAGCAGTACTTC. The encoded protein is CASSWDGYEQYF.

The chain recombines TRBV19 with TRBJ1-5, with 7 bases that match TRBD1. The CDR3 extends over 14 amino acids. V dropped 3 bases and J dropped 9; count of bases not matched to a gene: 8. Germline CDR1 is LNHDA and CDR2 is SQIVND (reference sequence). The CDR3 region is CASSMGQGGTPQHF. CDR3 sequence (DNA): TGTGCCAGTAGTATGGGGCAGGGGGGGACGCCCCAGCATTTT.

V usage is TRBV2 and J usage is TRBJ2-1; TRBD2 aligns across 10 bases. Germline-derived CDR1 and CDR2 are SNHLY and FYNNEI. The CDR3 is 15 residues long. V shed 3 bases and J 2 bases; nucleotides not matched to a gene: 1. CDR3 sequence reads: CASSDLAGAYNEQFF. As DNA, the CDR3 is TGTGCCAGCAGTGACCTAGCGGGAGCCTACAATGAGCAGTTCTTC.